The rows below give T cell receptor beta chains drawn from one sample of a study of response to subunit inactivated influenza vaccine. Each CDR3 protein is one row after TCRdb ran MiXCR on the RT-PCR reads. The sample includes over 400,000 distinct CDR3 sequences, roughly 9.7% of them seen just once. The source was PBMCs from blood, collected 45 days after vaccination. These receptor sequences come from a man aged 50-60 years who received an inactivated influenza vaccine. Both conserved end residues are part of each CDR3. D genes are given only for firm matches. Only part of the rows carry a size: once, few, many, or a class if the clone is expanded.

V gene,J gene,CDR3 length,clone size,D gene,CDR3 DNA,CDR3 protein
TRBV7-2,TRBJ2-3,15,few,.,TGTGCCAGCAGCTTAGCGTCGGGGGGCTTAGATACGCAGTATTTT,CASSLASGGLDTQYF
TRBV9,TRBJ2-3,16,.,.,TGTGCCAGCAGCGTAAGGGGGGACACCAACACAGATACGCAGTATTTT,CASSVRGDTNTDTQYF
TRBV12-3/TRBV12-4,TRBJ1-2,16,.,TRBD1,TGTGCCAGCAGTTCCGGGACAGGGGGAGGCAGGAGTGGCTACACCTTC,CASSSGTGGGRSGYTF
TRBV11-2,TRBJ2-5,15,.,.,TGTGCCAGCAGCTTTGACGGGGTCCCACCTCCGGCCCAGTACTTC,CASSFDGVPPPAQYF
TRBV20-1,TRBJ1-6,16,.,.,TGCAGTGCTAGAGATGAGAGGGACCGCCCTAATTCACCCCTCCACTTT,CSARDERDRPNSPLHF
TRBV10-3,TRBJ2-2,17,few,TRBD1,TGTGCCATCAGTAGTGATGACAGGGTTCAAGGCACCGGGGAGCTGTTTTTT,CAISSDDRVQGTGELFF
TRBV7-2,TRBJ2-3,17,.,TRBD2,TGTGCCAGCAGCTTAGCGGGGACTAGCGGGGGGGCAGATACGCAGTATTTT,CASSLAGTSGGADTQYF
TRBV6-5,TRBJ2-7,14,.,TRBD2,TGTGCCAGCAGTTATACTAGCGGGACCCACGAGCAGTACTTC,CASSYTSGTHEQYF
TRBV7-9,TRBJ1-2,13,many,.,TGTGCCAGCAGCCGAGGACAGAACTATGGCTACACCTTC,CASSRGQNYGYTF
TRBV7-2,TRBJ2-5,15,.,TRBD1,TGTGCCAGCAGCTTAGTGACAGGGGGAGGAGAGACCCAGTACTTC,CASSLVTGGGETQYF
TRBV28,TRBJ2-7,15,.,TRBD2,TGTGCCAGCAGTTCAGGACTAGCTAGATACTACGAGCAGTACTTC,CASSSGLARYYEQYF
TRBV11-2,TRBJ2-3,18,.,TRBD2,TGTGCCAGCAGCTATCCGGGACTAGCGGACTATAACACAGATACGCAGTATTTT,CASSYPGLADYNTDTQYF
TRBV4-1,TRBJ2-3,19,few,TRBD1,TGCGCCAGCAGCCCGGGACAGGGGACCGTGGGGTTTAGCACAGATACGCAGTATTTT,CASSPGQGTVGFSTDTQYF
TRBV27,TRBJ2-2,16,.,.,TGTGCCAGCAGTTTTTACGGGGGCGTAAACACCGGGGAGCTGTTTTTT,CASSFYGGVNTGELFF
TRBV20-1,TRBJ2-5,13,many,.,TGCAGTGCAGGGGGATCCGGGACGGAGACCCAGTACTTC,CSAGGSGTETQYF
TRBV5-5,TRBJ2-1,13,few,.,TGTGCCAGCAGCTTGGCCGTAGTGCCTGAGCAGTTCTTC,CASSLAVVPEQFF
TRBV7-2,TRBJ2-2,16,.,.,TGTGCCAGCAGCCCAAACAGGGGAGGGGACACCGGGGAGCTGGTTTTT,CASSPNRGGDTGELVF
TRBV10-3,TRBJ1-1,13,many,.,TGTGCCATCAGGGGGGAAAGGAACACTGAAGCTTTCTTT,CAIRGERNTEAFF
TRBV7-8,TRBJ2-5,15,few,TRBD2,TGTGCCAGCAGCGAGGGACTAGCGCTACTAGGGGCCCAGTACTTC,CASSEGLALLGAQYF
TRBV12-3/TRBV12-4,TRBJ2-1,13,many,TRBD2,TGTGCCAGCAGTAGCGGGGCCTCCAATGAGCAGTTCTTC,CASSSGASNEQFF
TRBV7-2,TRBJ2-7,14,many,TRBD1,TGTGCCAGCAACTCACAGGGGGCAACGACCGAGCAGTACTTC,CASNSQGATTEQYF
TRBV12-3/TRBV12-4,TRBJ2-7,18,.,TRBD2,TGTGCCAGCAGTTTTTATGTTCTCGGGACTAGCGGGAGCAACGAGCAGTACTTC,CASSFYVLGTSGSNEQYF
TRBV5-1,TRBJ1-6,14,.,.,TGCGCCAGCAGCTTGTCCCTCTACTCCTCACCCCTCCACTTT,CASSLSLYSSPLHF
TRBV20-1,TRBJ2-3,13,.,.,TGCAGTGGGGGAGCGGCTAGCACAGATACGCAGTATTTT,CSGGAASTDTQYF